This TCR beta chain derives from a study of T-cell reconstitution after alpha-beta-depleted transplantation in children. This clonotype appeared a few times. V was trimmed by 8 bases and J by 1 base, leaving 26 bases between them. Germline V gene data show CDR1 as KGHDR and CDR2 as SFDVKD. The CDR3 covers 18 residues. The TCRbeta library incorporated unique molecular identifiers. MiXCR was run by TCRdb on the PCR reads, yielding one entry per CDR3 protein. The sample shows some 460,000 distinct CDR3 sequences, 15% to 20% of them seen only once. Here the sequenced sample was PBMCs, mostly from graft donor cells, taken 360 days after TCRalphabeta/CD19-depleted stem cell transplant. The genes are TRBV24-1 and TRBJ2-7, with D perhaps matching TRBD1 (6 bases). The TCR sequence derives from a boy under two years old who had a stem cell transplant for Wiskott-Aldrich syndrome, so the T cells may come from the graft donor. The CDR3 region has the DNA TGTGCCACCATGGGTGGGTCTCGGCGTCCCAGGGGATCCTACGAGCAGTACTTC. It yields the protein CATMGGSRRPRGSYEQYF.